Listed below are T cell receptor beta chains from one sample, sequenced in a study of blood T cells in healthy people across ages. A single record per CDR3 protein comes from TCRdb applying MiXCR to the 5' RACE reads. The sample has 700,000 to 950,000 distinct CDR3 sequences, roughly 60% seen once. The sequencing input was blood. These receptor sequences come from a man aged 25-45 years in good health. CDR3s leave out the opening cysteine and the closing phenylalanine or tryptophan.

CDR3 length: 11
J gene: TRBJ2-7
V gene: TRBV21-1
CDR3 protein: ASTPSQADEQY

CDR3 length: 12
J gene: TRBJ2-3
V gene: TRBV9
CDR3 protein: ASSVGGSTDTQY

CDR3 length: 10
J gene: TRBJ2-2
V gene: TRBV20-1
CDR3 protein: SARLRPGELF

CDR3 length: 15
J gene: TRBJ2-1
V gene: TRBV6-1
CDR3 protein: ASSVIQGGRPLNEQF

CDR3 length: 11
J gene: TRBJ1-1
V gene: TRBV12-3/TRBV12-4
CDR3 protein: ASSRGVRREAF

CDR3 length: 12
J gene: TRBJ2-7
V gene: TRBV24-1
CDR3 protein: ATSDLGGGGEQY

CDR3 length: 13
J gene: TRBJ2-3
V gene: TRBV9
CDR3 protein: ASSVGGERTDTQY

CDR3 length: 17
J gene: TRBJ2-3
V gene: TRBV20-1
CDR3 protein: SASYRTSGGLRSTDTQY

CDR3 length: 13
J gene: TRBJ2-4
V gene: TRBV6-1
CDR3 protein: ASSEASRAKNIQY

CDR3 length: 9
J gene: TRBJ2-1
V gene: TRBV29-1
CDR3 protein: SVQEFNEQF

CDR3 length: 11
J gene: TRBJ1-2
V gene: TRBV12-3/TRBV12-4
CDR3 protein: ASSLERLYGYT

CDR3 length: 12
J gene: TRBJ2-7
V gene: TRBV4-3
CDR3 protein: ASSQTSGRGEQY

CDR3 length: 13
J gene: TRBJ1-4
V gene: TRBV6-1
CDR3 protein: ASSAGITGNEKLF

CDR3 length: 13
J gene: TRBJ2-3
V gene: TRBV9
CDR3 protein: ASSVGVRDWDTQY

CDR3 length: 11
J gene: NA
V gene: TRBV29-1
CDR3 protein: SVLAGGAETQF

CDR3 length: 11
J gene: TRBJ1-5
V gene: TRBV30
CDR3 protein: AWAGGLDQPQH

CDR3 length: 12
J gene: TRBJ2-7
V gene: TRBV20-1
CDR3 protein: SARRDLADYEQY

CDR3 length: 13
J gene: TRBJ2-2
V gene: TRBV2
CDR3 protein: ASRGPSGNTGELF

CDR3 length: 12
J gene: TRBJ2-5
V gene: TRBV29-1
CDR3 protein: SVEDWGGAETQY

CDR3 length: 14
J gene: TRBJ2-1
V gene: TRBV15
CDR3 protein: ATSPRSASRYNEQF

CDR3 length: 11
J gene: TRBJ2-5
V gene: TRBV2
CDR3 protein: ASRREGQETQY

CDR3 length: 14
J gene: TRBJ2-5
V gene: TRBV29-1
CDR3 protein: SVASMAGGPGETQY

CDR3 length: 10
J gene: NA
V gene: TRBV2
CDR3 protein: ASSVHDYEQY

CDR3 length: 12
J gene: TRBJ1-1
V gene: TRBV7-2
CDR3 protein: ASSLGQFNTEAF

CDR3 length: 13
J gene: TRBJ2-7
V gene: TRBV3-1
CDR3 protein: ASSGLWDSTYEQY

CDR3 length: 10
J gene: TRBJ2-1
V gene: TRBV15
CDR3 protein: ATSPIGNEQF

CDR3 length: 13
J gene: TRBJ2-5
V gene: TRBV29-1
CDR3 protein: SVESTRGSGDEQY

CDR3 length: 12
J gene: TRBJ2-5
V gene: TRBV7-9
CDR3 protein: ASSFLSGVETQY

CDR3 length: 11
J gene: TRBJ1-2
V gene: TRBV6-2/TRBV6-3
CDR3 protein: ASSYRSNYGYT

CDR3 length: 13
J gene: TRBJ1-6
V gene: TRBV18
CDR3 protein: ASSLGQGTNSPLH